This TCR beta chain is drawn from a study of cytomegalovirus exposure and HLA in healthy donors. Whole-study context: Unique TCRs from HLA-typed donors, around 79 million of them, were held in an early data release. Overall study results and limits: Later analysis associated a missense DCLRE1C variant with TCR beta V- and J-gene trimming.

PCR was performed using 60 Vbeta and 13 Jbeta primers. Data came from immunoSEQ multiplex PCR; TCRdb stores just in-frame clones and leaves some out. The data hold over 150,000 clones, with about 70% observed a single time. CDR3 length equals 15 residues. Trimming left V 4 bases short and J 3 bases short, with 12 bases between. The germline gives CDR1 SEHNR, CDR2 FQNEAQ (reference sequence). This clone was detected once. The antigen remains unidentified. The chain recombines TRBV7-9 with TRBJ2-2; D is perhaps TRBD1 (6 bases). The sequencing sample was made of PBMCs. The TCR originated in a man younger than 35 in good health and CMV-seronegative. This CDR3 reads CASSYGQPYTGELFF. CDR3 nucleotides: TGTGCCAGCAGCTATGGACAGCCCTACACCGGGGAGCTGTTTTTT.